These 22 T cell receptor beta chains came from one sample sequenced in a study of cytomegalovirus exposure and HLA in healthy donors. PCR involved 60 Vbeta and 13 Jbeta primers. Produced via immunoSEQ multiplex PCR; TCRdb's table is partial and in-frame only. The data contain 180,000 or so clones, more than 70% of them singletons. The sequenced sample consisted of PBMCs. The receptors stem from a girl aged 10-17 years in good health and CMV-seropositive.

In its sample, this clone was seen once. The chain links TRBV10-3 to TRBJ2-7, with 9 bases that match TRBD1. The V segment lost 6 bases and the J segment 9 bases; nucleotides outside the gene matches: 9. The CDR3 length is 13 residues. Germline V gives CDR1 ENHRY, CDR2 SYGVKD. The CDR3 nucleotides are TGTGCCATCAGGCGGACAGGGGATTGGGGGCAGTACTTC. This gives the protein CAIRRTGDWGQYF.

The CDR3 region is CASSSRFTEAFF. In nucleotides, the CDR3 is TGTGCCAGCAGCTCCCGGTTCACTGAAGCTTTCTTT. V usage is TRBV7-9 and J usage is TRBJ1-1, with unresolved D. The CDR3 runs to 12 residues. CDR1 and CDR2 from the germline V gene are SEHNR and FQNEAQ (reference sequence). V was pared by 4 bases and J by 4 bases, with 7 bases between.

The V gene is TRBV6-5, the J gene TRBJ2-1; 10 bases agree with TRBD1. Per the germline V gene, CDR1 is MNHEY and CDR2 is SVGAGI. CDR3 size: 14 residues. J lost 9 bases, V lost 6 bases, and 8 bases had no gene match. CDR3 protein: CASSPGTGDLEQFF. In DNA form, the CDR3 reads TGTGCCAGCAGCCCCGGGACAGGGGATCTTGAGCAGTTCTTC.

The V call is TRBV29-1, the J call TRBJ2-7; possible D gene TRBD1, 6 bases. V dropped 5 bases and J dropped 0 bases, with 11 bases sitting between them. CDR1 SQVTM and CDR2 ANQGSEA come from the germline V gene. The CDR3 length is 13 residues. Here the CDR3 reads CSVRGGTSYEQYF. CDR3 sequence (DNA): TGCAGCGTTAGAGGGGGAACCTCCTACGAGCAGTACTTC.

The chain combines TRBV5-1 with TRBJ2-7, with 8 bases matching TRBD1. Germline V CDR1 and CDR2: SGHRS, YFSETQ. The V segment lost 0 bases and the J segment 2 bases; nucleotides outside the gene matches: 7. This CDR3 has 16 residues. CDR3 sequence reads: CASSLDPGQETYEQYF. The CDR3 nucleotides read TGCGCCAGCAGCTTGGATCCGGGACAGGAAACCTACGAGCAGTACTTC.

The table lists this clone with a count of one. The chain employs TRBV7-9 and TRBJ2-1; no definite D call. The CDR3 has 15 residues. The germline gives CDR1 SEHNR, CDR2 FQNEAQ (reference sequence). With 1 base removed from V and 0 bases from J, the gap between germline ends came to 7 bases. The CDR3 DNA reads as TGTGCCAGCAGCTTAGTACAGCTCTCCTACAATGAGCAGTTCTTC. Amino acids: CASSLVQLSYNEQFF. The variable domain in full, completed from reference TRBV7-9 and TRBJ2-1, reads DTGVSQNPRHKITKRGQNVTFRCDPISEHNRLYWYRQTLGQGPEFLTYFQNEAQLEKSRLLSDRFSAERPKGSFSTLEIQRTEQGDSAMYLCASSLVQLSYNEQFFGPGTRLTVL.

This clone has more than one count but fewer than ten. The genes are TRBV5-1 and TRBJ2-3; 7 bases agree with TRBD2. The CDR3 is 16 amino acids. CDR1 SGHRS and CDR2 YFSETQ come from the germline V gene. Trimming removed 3 bases from V and 0 bases from J; junction bases left unmatched: 7. The CDR3 bases are TGCGCCAGCAGCTGGAGACTAGCCCGTAGCACAGATACGCAGTATTTT. It encodes CASSWRLARSTDTQYF.

The J gene is TRBJ1-1, the V gene TRBV6-6; 7 bases map to TRBD1. This CDR3 contains 15 residues. CDR1 MNHNY and CDR2 SVGAGI come from the germline V gene (reference sequence). The V segment lost 4 bases and the J segment 1 base; nucleotides outside the gene matches: 6. The CDR3 DNA reads TGTGCCAGCAGTTTCCAGGGACAGTCGAACACTGAAGCTTTCTTT. Translating gives CASSFQGQSNTEAFF.

The CDR3 region has the DNA TGTGCCAGCAGTGACACCAGGGGATGGGAGACCCAGTACTTC. Translation gives CASSDTRGWETQYF. This chain connects TRBV6-4 to TRBJ2-5, with a weak D call TRBD1 (6 bases). CDR1 and CDR2 from the germline V gene are MRHNA and SNTAGT. V was clipped by 2 bases and J by 5 bases, with 12 bases between them. The CDR3 length is 14 residues.

The chain couples TRBV29-1 to TRBJ1-4, with a tentative D call TRBD1 (5 bases). The germline V and J ends were trimmed by 0 bases and 5 bases, with 10 bases remaining between them. Germline V gene lookup returns CDR1 SQVTM and CDR2 ANQGSEA. CDR3 length: 14 amino acids. CDR3 nucleotides: TGCAGCGTTGAAGACACAGGCCCCAATGAAAAACTGTTTTTT. Its translation: CSVEDTGPNEKLFF.

The chain joins TRBV30 to TRBJ1-2; D is ambiguous. The V gene's germline CDR1 is GTSNPN and CDR2 SVGIG (reference sequence). Between the trimmed V and J ends, which lost 6 bases and 4 bases, there was a span of 9 bases. The CDR3 totals 11 residues. The DNA for the CDR3 is TGTGCCTGCGACACAGTCTATGGCTACACCTTC. This codes for CACDTVYGYTF.

The V and J genes are TRBV30 and TRBJ2-3; 7 bases fit TRBD2. The germline gives CDR1 GTSNPN, CDR2 SVGIG (reference sequence). The CDR3 covers 15 residues. CDR3 in DNA: TGTGCTGGGGAGGGGCTAGGAGCACTCACAGATACGCAGTATTTT. Translating it yields CAGEGLGALTDTQYF.

V and J are TRBV2 and TRBJ1-5; no reliable D call. V lost 3 bases and J 6 bases, leaving 18 bases between the germline ends. The CDR3 spans 16 residues. Looked up from germline, CDR1 is SNHLY and CDR2 is FYNNEI. As DNA, the CDR3 is TGTGCCAGCAGTGATCCAGGTGGCACCTCGAGTCAGCCCCAGCATTTT. It translates to CASSDPGGTSSQPQHF.

The rearrangement joins TRBV10-3 to TRBJ1-1; 9 nucleotides agree with TRBD1. In germline, CDR1 is ENHRY, CDR2 SYGVKD. There are 14 residues in the CDR3. V shed 6 bases and J 5 bases; nucleotides not matched to a gene: 7. CDR3 nucleotide sequence: TGTGCCATCAGGGGGGACAGGGCAGGGACTGAAGCTTTCTTT. This encodes CAIRGDRAGTEAFF.

The V and J genes are TRBV4-1 and TRBJ2-3; TRBD2 aligns across 11 bases. CDR1 is MGHRA and CDR2 is YSYEKL in the germline V gene. Trimming at V came to 3 bases and at J to 4 bases, leaving 6 bases not matched to a gene. The CDR3 extends over 16 amino acids. The CDR3 DNA reads TGCGCCAGCAGCCAGGTAGCGGGAGGGCTCGCAGATACGCAGTATTTT. It translates to CASSQVAGGLADTQYF.

This sequence joins TRBV2 and TRBJ1-4; perhaps TRBD1 as D (5 bases). CDR3 size: 14 residues. V lost 1 base and J lost 7, with 10 bases in between. Germline-derived CDR1 and CDR2 are SNHLY and FYNNEI. CDR3 sequence (DNA): TGTGCCAGCAGTGAAGGGGGGGGAGGTGAAAAACTGTTTTTT. Its translation: CASSEGGGGEKLFF.

The chain uses TRBV27 and TRBJ2-1; 8 bases agree with TRBD1. There are 16 residues in the CDR3. The V gene's germline CDR1 is MNHEY and CDR2 SMNVEV (reference sequence). The junction had 7 bases not matched to a gene; V was cut back by 1 base and J by 5 bases. DNA of the CDR3: TGTGCCAGCAGTTTATACGGACAGGGAGAGGACAATGAGCAGTTCTTC. It codes for CASSLYGQGEDNEQFF.

The V gene is TRBV11-3, the J gene TRBJ2-7; perhaps TRBD2 as D (5 bases). Trimming stripped 2 bases from V and 2 bases from J, with 16 bases between. Germline V gene data show CDR1 as SGHNT and CDR2 as YENEEA. The CDR3 runs to 16 residues. The CDR3 loop is CASSLSYGGVAYEQYF. DNA for the CDR3: TGTGCCAGCAGCTTATCGTACGGAGGAGTCGCCTACGAGCAGTACTTC.

The V and J genes are TRBV19 and TRBJ1-2, with 8 bases lining up with TRBD1. Germline V gene data show CDR1 as LNHDA and CDR2 as SQIVND (reference sequence). CDR3 length: 16 residues. Losses at the gene ends were 5 bases for V and 5 bases for J; bases not matched to a gene: 13. CDR3 sequence (DNA): TGTGCCAGTAGTCCGGACAGGGCTAGGGGAGCATATGGCTACACCTTC. It specifies CASSPDRARGAYGYTF.

V and J are TRBV30 and TRBJ2-7; D may be TRBD1 (7 bases). The CDR3 is 14 residues long. Germline V gives CDR1 GTSNPN, CDR2 SVGIG (reference sequence). Trimming stripped 3 bases from V and 9 bases from J, with 21 bases between. The CDR3 is CAWRGLNRGDGQYF. For the CDR3, the DNA is TGTGCCTGGAGGGGACTCAACAGGGGCGACGGGCAGTACTTC.

The chain recombines TRBV28 with TRBJ1-5; D gene ambiguous. V lost 3 bases and J lost 3, with 9 bases in between. This CDR3 has 14 residues. Germline lookup yields CDR1 MDHEN and CDR2 SYDVKM. CDR3 sequence: CASSFSGFNQPQHF. For the CDR3, the DNA is TGTGCCAGCAGTTTCTCGGGGTTCAATCAGCCCCAGCATTTT.

This clone was seen once. The rearrangement uses TRBV12-5 and TRBJ2-3; possible D gene TRBD2, 6 bases. The CDR3 totals 14 residues. Trimming took off 5 bases at V and 4 bases at J, with 13 bases between the two ends. From germline, CDR1 is LGHNT and CDR2 FRNRAP. The CDR3 here is CASGGTPSADTQYF. The CDR3 bases are TGTGCTAGTGGTGGGACTCCCAGCGCAGATACGCAGTATTTT.